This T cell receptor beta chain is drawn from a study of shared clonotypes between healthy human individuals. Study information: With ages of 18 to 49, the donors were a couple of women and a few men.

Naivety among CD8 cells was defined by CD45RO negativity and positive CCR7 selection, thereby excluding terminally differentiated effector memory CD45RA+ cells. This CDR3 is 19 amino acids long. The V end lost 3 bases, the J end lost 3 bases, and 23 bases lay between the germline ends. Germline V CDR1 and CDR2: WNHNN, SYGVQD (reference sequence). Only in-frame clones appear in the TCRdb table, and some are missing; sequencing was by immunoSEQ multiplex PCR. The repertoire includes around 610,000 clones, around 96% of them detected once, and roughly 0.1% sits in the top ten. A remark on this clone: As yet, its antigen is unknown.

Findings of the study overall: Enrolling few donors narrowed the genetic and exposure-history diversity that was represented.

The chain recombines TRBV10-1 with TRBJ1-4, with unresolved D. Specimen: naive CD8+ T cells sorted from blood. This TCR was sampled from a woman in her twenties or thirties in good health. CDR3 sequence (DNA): TGCGCCAGCAGTGATGCCCCACCAGCTCCCGTCGGAGCTAATGAAAAACTGTTTTTT. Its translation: CASSDAPPAPVGANEKLFF.